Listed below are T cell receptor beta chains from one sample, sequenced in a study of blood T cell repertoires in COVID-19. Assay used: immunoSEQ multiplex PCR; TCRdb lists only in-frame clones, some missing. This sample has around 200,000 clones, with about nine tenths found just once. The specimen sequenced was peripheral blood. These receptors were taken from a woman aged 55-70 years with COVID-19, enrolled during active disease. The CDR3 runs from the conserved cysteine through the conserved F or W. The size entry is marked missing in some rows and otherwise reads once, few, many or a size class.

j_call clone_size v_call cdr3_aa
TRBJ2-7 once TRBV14 CASSQEAGGSPYEQYF
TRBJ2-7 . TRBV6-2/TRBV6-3 CASSAPTSGRASEQYF
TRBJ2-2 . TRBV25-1 CASSELKRLAENTGELFF
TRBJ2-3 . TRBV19 CASSIPGGDTQYF
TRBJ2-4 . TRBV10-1 CASSPSSWLRRGKNIQYF
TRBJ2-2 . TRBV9 CASSDGLASTGELFF
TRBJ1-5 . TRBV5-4 CASSLGPGTGAYQPQHF
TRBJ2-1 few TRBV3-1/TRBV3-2 CASSLRQGLDNEQFF
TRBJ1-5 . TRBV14 CASRRSGEWPQHF
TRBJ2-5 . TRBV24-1 CATSDFGTPQETQYF
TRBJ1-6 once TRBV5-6 CASSLVPGQGNSPLHF
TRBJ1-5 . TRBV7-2 CASSLGAGTGNQPQHF
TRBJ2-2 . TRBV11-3 CASSLLAGGELFF
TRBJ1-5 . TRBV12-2 CASRPRRRSNQPQHF
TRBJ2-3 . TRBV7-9 CASSSTGVNADTQYF
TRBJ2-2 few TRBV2 CASSSDSRNTGELFF
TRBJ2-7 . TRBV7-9 CASSPPTGGGHEQYF
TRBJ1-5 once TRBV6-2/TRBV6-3 CASSRQGQPQHF
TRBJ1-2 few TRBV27 CASSLSGDWRSGGYGYTF
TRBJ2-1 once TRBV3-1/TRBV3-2 CASSQGLANNEQFF